A selection of T cell receptor beta chains follows, all from one sample in a study of blood T cell repertoires in COVID-19. Only in-frame clones appear in the TCRdb table, and some are missing; sequencing was by immunoSEQ multiplex PCR. The repertoire includes hundreds of thousands of clones, roughly 89% of them detected once, and more than 1.4% sits in the top ten. The sample was peripheral blood. These receptor sequences come from a woman aged 25-40 years with active or convalescent COVID-19. Both conserved end residues are part of each CDR3. The D gene is left open where the match is weak. Not all rows give a size; the values are once, few, many and, for expanded clones, a class.

D gene: TRBD2; V gene: TRBV5-6; clone size: NA; J gene: TRBJ2-7; CDR3 protein: CASTGLAGVSYEQYF; CDR3 DNA: TGTGCCAGCACCGGACTAGCGGGGGTCTCCTACGAGCAGTACTTC
D gene: NA; V gene: TRBV5-1; clone size: NA; J gene: TRBJ1-6; CDR3 protein: CASSLEGQLLYNSPLHF; CDR3 DNA: TGCGCCAGCAGCTTGGAGGGACAACTTCTATATAATTCACCCCTCCACTTT
D gene: NA; V gene: TRBV7-2; clone size: NA; J gene: TRBJ1-1; CDR3 protein: CASSLAGSTEWGTEAFF; CDR3 DNA: TGTGCCAGCAGCTTAGCGGGGTCGACAGAATGGGGCACTGAAGCTTTCTTT
D gene: TRBD1; V gene: TRBV11-2; clone size: NA; J gene: TRBJ1-2; CDR3 protein: CASSLTGGIGYTF; CDR3 DNA: TGTGCCAGCAGCCTGACAGGGGGTATTGGCTACACCTTC
D gene: NA; V gene: TRBV6-6; clone size: few; J gene: TRBJ1-1; CDR3 protein: CASSYSRVTEAFF; CDR3 DNA: TGTGCCAGCAGTTACTCTCGGGTCACTGAAGCTTTCTTT
D gene: TRBD1; V gene: TRBV12-5; clone size: NA; J gene: TRBJ1-4; CDR3 protein: CASGLALDRDWNEKLFF; CDR3 DNA: TGTGCTAGTGGTTTGGCCTTGGACAGGGACTGGAATGAAAAACTGTTTTTT
D gene: NA; V gene: TRBV19; clone size: NA; J gene: TRBJ1-1; CDR3 protein: CASSVTGNTEAFF; CDR3 DNA: TGTGCCAGTAGTGTGACGGGGAACACTGAAGCTTTCTTT
D gene: TRBD2; V gene: TRBV4-2; clone size: once; J gene: TRBJ2-5; CDR3 protein: CASSQVIGRAISGVSVDQYF; CDR3 DNA: TGTGCCAGCAGCCAAGTAATCGGGAGGGCGATTAGCGGGGTTTCAGTTGACCAGTACTTC
D gene: TRBD2; V gene: TRBV10-3; clone size: NA; J gene: TRBJ2-7; CDR3 protein: CAISESWSSGPKGYEQYF; CDR3 DNA: TGTGCCATCAGTGAGTCCTGGTCTAGCGGGCCCAAAGGGTACGAGCAGTACTTC
D gene: TRBD1; V gene: TRBV5-1; clone size: NA; J gene: TRBJ2-5; CDR3 protein: CASSYGQGAETQYF; CDR3 DNA: TGCGCCAGCAGCTACGGACAGGGGGCGGAGACCCAGTACTTC
D gene: TRBD2; V gene: TRBV6-5; clone size: NA; J gene: TRBJ2-5; CDR3 protein: CASRPGTSGLETQYF; CDR3 DNA: TGTGCCAGCAGGCCCGGGACTAGCGGGCTGGAGACCCAGTACTTC
D gene: NA; V gene: TRBV4-1; clone size: NA; J gene: TRBJ1-5; CDR3 protein: CASSQGPGREPQHF; CDR3 DNA: TGCGCCAGCAGCCAGGGCCCGGGCAGGGAGCCCCAGCATTTT
D gene: TRBD1; V gene: TRBV6-5; clone size: NA; J gene: TRBJ1-1; CDR3 protein: CASSRGDTEAFF; CDR3 DNA: TGTGCCAGCAGCAGGGGGGACACTGAAGCTTTCTTT
D gene: NA; V gene: TRBV6-5; clone size: NA; J gene: TRBJ2-1; CDR3 protein: CASSYGGGGRNEQFF; CDR3 DNA: TGTGCCAGCAGTTACGGGGGAGGAGGGCGCAATGAGCAGTTCTTC
D gene: NA; V gene: TRBV15; clone size: NA; J gene: TRBJ1-4; CDR3 protein: CATSRENAARAPSTNEKLFF; CDR3 DNA: TGTGCCACCAGCAGAGAAAACGCGGCCAGGGCCCCTTCAACTAATGAAAAACTGTTTTTT
D gene: NA; V gene: TRBV7-9; clone size: few; J gene: TRBJ1-1; CDR3 protein: CASSQRREPMNTEAFF; CDR3 DNA: TGTGCCAGCAGCCAACGGAGGGAGCCCATGAACACTGAAGCTTTCTTT
D gene: NA; V gene: TRBV6-5; clone size: NA; J gene: TRBJ1-4; CDR3 protein: CASSPNAATNEKLFF; CDR3 DNA: TGTGCCAGCAGCCCGAACGCGGCAACTAATGAAAAACTGTTTTTT
D gene: TRBD1; V gene: TRBV6-5; clone size: NA; J gene: TRBJ1-5; CDR3 protein: CASRRQGSHQPQHF; CDR3 DNA: TGTGCCAGCAGAAGACAGGGGAGCCATCAGCCCCAGCATTTT
D gene: NA; V gene: TRBV7-9; clone size: NA; J gene: TRBJ1-2; CDR3 protein: CASSLDEGVITYGYTF; CDR3 DNA: TGTGCCAGCAGCTTAGATGAGGGAGTTATTACCTATGGCTACACCTTC
D gene: TRBD2; V gene: TRBV11-2; clone size: NA; J gene: TRBJ2-7; CDR3 protein: CASSLTEGGPSYEQYF; CDR3 DNA: TGTGCCAGCAGCTTAACAGAGGGAGGGCCTTCCTACGAGCAGTACTTC
D gene: TRBD2; V gene: TRBV2; clone size: NA; J gene: TRBJ2-1; CDR3 protein: CASSNTLSGGAPEQFF; CDR3 DNA: TGTGCCAGCAGTAATACCCTTAGCGGGGGGGCACCTGAGCAGTTCTTC
D gene: TRBD1; V gene: TRBV5-1; clone size: NA; J gene: TRBJ2-7; CDR3 protein: CASSSGTGVISYEQYF; CDR3 DNA: TGCGCCAGCAGCTCCGGGACAGGGGTTATCTCCTACGAGCAGTACTTC
D gene: TRBD2; V gene: TRBV4-1; clone size: NA; J gene: TRBJ2-1; CDR3 protein: CASSQTVAGYNEQFF; CDR3 DNA: TGCGCCAGCAGCCAGACGGTAGCGGGGTACAATGAGCAGTTCTTC
D gene: TRBD2; V gene: TRBV15; clone size: NA; J gene: TRBJ2-1; CDR3 protein: CATSRGRTGGNEQFF; CDR3 DNA: TGTGCCACCAGCAGGGGTCGGACGGGGGGGAATGAGCAGTTCTTC
D gene: TRBD2; V gene: TRBV6-1; clone size: NA; J gene: TRBJ2-7; CDR3 protein: CASSEFVGTSTYEQYF; CDR3 DNA: TGTGCCAGCAGTGAATTTGTTGGGACTAGCACTTACGAGCAGTACTTC
D gene: TRBD1; V gene: TRBV5-4; clone size: NA; J gene: TRBJ2-4; CDR3 protein: CASSFRGPKNIQYF; CDR3 DNA: TGTGCCAGCAGCTTCAGGGGGCCCAAAAACATTCAGTACTTC
D gene: NA; V gene: TRBV6-5; clone size: NA; J gene: TRBJ2-3; CDR3 protein: CASSYGGLSRPDTQYF; CDR3 DNA: TGTGCCAGCAGTTACGGGGGACTCTCCCGCCCGGATACGCAGTATTTT
D gene: TRBD1; V gene: TRBV4-1; clone size: few; J gene: TRBJ1-5; CDR3 protein: CASSPGQGNQPQHF; CDR3 DNA: TGCGCCAGCAGCCCGGGACAGGGCAATCAGCCCCAGCATTTT
D gene: TRBD1; V gene: TRBV6-6; clone size: few; J gene: TRBJ2-7; CDR3 protein: CASNPSPGQGVEQYF; CDR3 DNA: TGTGCCAGCAATCCAAGCCCGGGACAGGGTGTCGAGCAGTACTTC
D gene: NA; V gene: TRBV7-9; clone size: NA; J gene: TRBJ1-1; CDR3 protein: CASSFRPGIEAFF; CDR3 DNA: TGTGCCAGCAGCTTCCGTCCGGGTATTGAAGCTTTCTTT
D gene: NA; V gene: TRBV18; clone size: NA; J gene: TRBJ2-7; CDR3 protein: CASSSTGFVYEQYF; CDR3 DNA: TGTGCCAGCTCATCAACAGGGTTCGTATACGAGCAGTACTTC
D gene: NA; V gene: TRBV30; clone size: few; J gene: TRBJ1-6; CDR3 protein: CAWSVPQAVYNSPLHF; CDR3 DNA: TGTGCCTGGAGTGTCCCCCAGGCAGTCTATAATTCACCCCTCCACTTT
D gene: NA; V gene: TRBV5-6; clone size: NA; J gene: TRBJ2-1; CDR3 protein: CASSLGAGHYNEQFF; CDR3 DNA: TGTGCCAGCAGCTTGGGGGCAGGACACTACAATGAGCAGTTCTTC
D gene: NA; V gene: TRBV4-2; clone size: few; J gene: TRBJ1-4; CDR3 protein: CASSQGGTVDEKLFF; CDR3 DNA: TGTGCCAGCAGCCAGGGGGGGACGGTGGATGAAAAACTGTTTTTT
D gene: TRBD1; V gene: TRBV6-5; clone size: NA; J gene: TRBJ1-4; CDR3 protein: CASFTGAANEKLFF; CDR3 DNA: TGTGCCAGCTTTACAGGGGCGGCTAATGAAAAACTGTTTTTT
D gene: TRBD2; V gene: TRBV7-9; clone size: NA; J gene: TRBJ2-1; CDR3 protein: CASSLYGGGANNEQFF; CDR3 DNA: TGTGCCAGCAGCTTATATGGCGGGGGGGCCAATAATGAGCAGTTCTTC
D gene: TRBD1; V gene: TRBV3-1/TRBV3-2; clone size: once; J gene: TRBJ1-2; CDR3 protein: CASSQEIEQGRYGYTF; CDR3 DNA: TGTGCCAGCAGCCAAGAGATAGAACAGGGGAGGTATGGCTACACCTTC
D gene: NA; V gene: TRBV7-9; clone size: NA; J gene: TRBJ1-1; CDR3 protein: CASSSLTQEAFF; CDR3 DNA: TGTGCCAGCAGCTCACTGACTCAAGAAGCTTTCTTT
D gene: NA; V gene: TRBV6-5; clone size: NA; J gene: TRBJ1-5; CDR3 protein: CASSSIRGPSQPQHF; CDR3 DNA: TGTGCCAGCAGCTCTATCCGGGGTCCCTCCCAGCCCCAGCATTTT
D gene: NA; V gene: TRBV2; clone size: NA; J gene: TRBJ2-1; CDR3 protein: CASSEGRRGYEQFF; CDR3 DNA: TGTGCCAGCAGTGAGGGCCGCAGGGGATATGAGCAGTTCTTC
D gene: NA; V gene: TRBV6-6; clone size: NA; J gene: TRBJ1-2; CDR3 protein: CASSYGSGSRGYTF; CDR3 DNA: TGTGCCAGCAGTTACGGGTCGGGGAGCCGGGGCTACACCTTC
D gene: NA; V gene: TRBV5-1; clone size: NA; J gene: TRBJ1-1; CDR3 protein: CASSRVGGTEAFF; CDR3 DNA: TGCGCCAGCAGCCGCGTCGGAGGCACTGAAGCTTTCTTT
D gene: TRBD1; V gene: TRBV4-1; clone size: NA; J gene: TRBJ1-2; CDR3 protein: CASSEGTGLFYGYTF; CDR3 DNA: TGCGCCAGCAGCGAAGGGACAGGGCTATTCTATGGCTACACCTTC
D gene: NA; V gene: TRBV10-2; clone size: few; J gene: TRBJ1-5; CDR3 protein: CASSEGPGNQPQHF; CDR3 DNA: TGCGCCAGCAGTGAGGGGCCTGGGAATCAGCCCCAGCATTTT
D gene: NA; V gene: TRBV11-2; clone size: NA; J gene: TRBJ2-7; CDR3 protein: CASSLSKVGPYEQYF; CDR3 DNA: TGTGCCAGCAGCTTATCCAAGGTGGGGCCCTACGAGCAGTACTTC
D gene: TRBD1; V gene: TRBV27; clone size: NA; J gene: TRBJ2-5; CDR3 protein: CASSLLGTGLETQYF; CDR3 DNA: TGTGCCAGCAGTTTATTAGGGACAGGGCTCGAGACCCAGTACTTC
D gene: NA; V gene: TRBV5-1; clone size: NA; J gene: TRBJ2-7; CDR3 protein: CASPHPRDEQYF; CDR3 DNA: TGCGCCAGCCCCCACCCTCGGGACGAGCAGTACTTC
D gene: NA; V gene: TRBV2; clone size: NA; J gene: TRBJ2-2; CDR3 protein: CASSGDTARGGELFF; CDR3 DNA: TGTGCCAGCAGCGGGGACACGGCCCGTGGCGGGGAGCTGTTTTTT
D gene: NA; V gene: TRBV20-1; clone size: NA; J gene: TRBJ2-1; CDR3 protein: CSASLGLYNEQFF; CDR3 DNA: TGCAGTGCTAGTCTCGGACTCTACAATGAGCAGTTCTTC
D gene: TRBD2; V gene: TRBV5-3; clone size: NA; J gene: TRBJ2-3; CDR3 protein: CARSLGGVWTRGADTQYF; CDR3 DNA: TGTGCCAGAAGCTTGGGAGGGGTCTGGACTAGAGGCGCAGATACGCAGTATTTT
D gene: TRBD1; V gene: TRBV10-1; clone size: few; J gene: TRBJ1-5; CDR3 protein: CASGTGGNQPQHF; CDR3 DNA: TGCGCCAGCGGGACAGGGGGCAATCAGCCCCAGCATTTT
D gene: TRBD1; V gene: TRBV7-9; clone size: few; J gene: TRBJ2-7; CDR3 protein: CASSFNDRGAAQYF; CDR3 DNA: TGTGCCAGCAGTTTTAATGACAGGGGTGCCGCGCAGTACTTC
D gene: NA; V gene: TRBV5-6; clone size: NA; J gene: TRBJ1-5; CDR3 protein: CASSLVRQPNQPQHF; CDR3 DNA: TGTGCCAGCAGCTTGGTACGACAGCCCAATCAGCCCCAGCATTTT